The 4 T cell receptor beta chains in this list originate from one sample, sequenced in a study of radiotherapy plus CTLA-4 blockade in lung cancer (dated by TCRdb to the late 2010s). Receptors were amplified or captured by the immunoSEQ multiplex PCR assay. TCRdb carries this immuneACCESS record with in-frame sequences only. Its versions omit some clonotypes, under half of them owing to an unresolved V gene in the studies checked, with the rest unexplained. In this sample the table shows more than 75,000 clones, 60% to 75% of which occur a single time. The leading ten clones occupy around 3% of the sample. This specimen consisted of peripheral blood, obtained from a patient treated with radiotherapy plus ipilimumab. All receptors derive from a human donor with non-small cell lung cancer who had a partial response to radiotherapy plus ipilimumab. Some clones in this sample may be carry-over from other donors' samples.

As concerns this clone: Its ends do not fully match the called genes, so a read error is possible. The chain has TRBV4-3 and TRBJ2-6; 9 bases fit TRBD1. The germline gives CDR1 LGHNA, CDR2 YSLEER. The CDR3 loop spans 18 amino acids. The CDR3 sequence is CASSSRDREASGANALTF. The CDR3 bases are TGCGCCAGCAGCAGCCGGGACAGGGAGGCCTCTGGGGCCAACGCCCTGACTTTC.

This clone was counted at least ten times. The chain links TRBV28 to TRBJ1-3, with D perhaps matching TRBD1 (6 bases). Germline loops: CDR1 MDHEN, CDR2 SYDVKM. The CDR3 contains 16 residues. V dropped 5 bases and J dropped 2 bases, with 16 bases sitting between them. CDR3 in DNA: TGTGCCAGCAGTGACGTAGGGGGTAGAGCTGGAAACACCATATATTTT. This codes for CASSDVGGRAGNTIYF.

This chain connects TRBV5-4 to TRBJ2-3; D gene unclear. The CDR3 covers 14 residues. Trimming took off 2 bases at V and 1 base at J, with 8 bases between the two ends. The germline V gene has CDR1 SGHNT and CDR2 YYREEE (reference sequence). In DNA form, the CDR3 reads TGTGCCAGCAGCTTATTCTACGGCACAGATACGCAGTATTTT. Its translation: CASSLFYGTDTQYF.

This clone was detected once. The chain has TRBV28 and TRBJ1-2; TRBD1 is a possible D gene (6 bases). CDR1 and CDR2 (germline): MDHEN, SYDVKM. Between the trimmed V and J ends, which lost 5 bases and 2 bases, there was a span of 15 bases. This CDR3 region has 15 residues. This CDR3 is CASSRDDRRNYGYTF. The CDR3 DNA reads TGTGCCAGCAGTCGAGACGACAGGCGAAACTATGGCTACACCTTC.